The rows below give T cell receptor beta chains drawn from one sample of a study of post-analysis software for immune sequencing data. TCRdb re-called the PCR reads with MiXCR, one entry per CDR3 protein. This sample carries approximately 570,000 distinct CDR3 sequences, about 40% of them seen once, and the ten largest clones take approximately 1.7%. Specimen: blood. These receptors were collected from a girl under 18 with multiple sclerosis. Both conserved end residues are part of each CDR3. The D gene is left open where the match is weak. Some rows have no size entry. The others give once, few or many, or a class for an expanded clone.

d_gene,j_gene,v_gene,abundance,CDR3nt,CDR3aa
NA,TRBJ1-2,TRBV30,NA,TGTGCCTGGAGTGGGTGGAGAGGCTACACCTTC,CAWSGWRGYTF
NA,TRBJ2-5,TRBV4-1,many,TGCGCCAGCAGCCAATTTAAACAAGAGACCCAGTACTTC,CASSQFKQETQYF
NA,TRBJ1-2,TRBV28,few,TGTGCCAGCAGTCCTCGTCTTGCCGGCTACACCTTC,CASSPRLAGYTF
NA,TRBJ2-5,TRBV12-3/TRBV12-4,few,TGTGCCAGCAGTACAGGGATAAGGGAGACCCAGTACTTC,CASSTGIRETQYF
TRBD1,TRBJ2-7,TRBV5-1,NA,TGCGCCAGCAGCTATTATACCGGGACAGGGATTTACGAGCAGTACTTC,CASSYYTGTGIYEQYF
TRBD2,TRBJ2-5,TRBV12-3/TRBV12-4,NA,TGTGCCAGTGGGAGTAGCGGGAGCGAGACCCAGTACTTC,CASGSSGSETQYF
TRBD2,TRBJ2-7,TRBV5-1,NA,TGCGCCAGCAGCTCGAATAGCGGGGGCCCCTACGAGCAGTACTTC,CASSSNSGGPYEQYF
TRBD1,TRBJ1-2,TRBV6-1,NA,TGTGCCAGCAGCCCCGGGACAGGGGCCTATCCCGACTATGGCTACACCTTC,CASSPGTGAYPDYGYTF
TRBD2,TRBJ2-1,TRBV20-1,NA,TGCAGTGCTAGACCCTCTGTATTAGCGGGGGGCCGGAGGTCCTACAATGAGCAGTTCTTC,CSARPSVLAGGRRSYNEQFF
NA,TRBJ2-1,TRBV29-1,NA,TGCAGCGTACTCGGTGGCCTTTACAATGAGCAGTTCTTC,CSVLGGLYNEQFF
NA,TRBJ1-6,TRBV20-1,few,TGCAGTGCTAGAGAAGAAGGGGAGAATTCACCCCTCCACTTT,CSAREEGENSPLHF
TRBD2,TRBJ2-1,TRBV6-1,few,TGTGCCAGCAGAGATCGGCCGGGACTAGCGGGAGGTCCCAGGGACAATGAGCAGTTCTTC,CASRDRPGLAGGPRDNEQFF
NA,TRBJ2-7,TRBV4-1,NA,TGCGCCAGCAGCCAAGATACCCGAACCTACGAGCAGTACTTC,CASSQDTRTYEQYF
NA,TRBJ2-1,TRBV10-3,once,TGTGCCATCAGTGGGGGGGCGCGGAGCAATGAGCAGTTCTTC,CAISGGARSNEQFF
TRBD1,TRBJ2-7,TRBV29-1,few,TGCAGCGGGTCCACGACAGGGACCTACGAGCAGTACTTC,CSGSTTGTYEQYF
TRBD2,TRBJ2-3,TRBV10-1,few,TGCGCCAGCAGTGAGTCAAGCGGGAGTACAGATACGCAGTATTTT,CASSESSGSTDTQYF
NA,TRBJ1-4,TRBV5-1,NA,TGCGCCAGCAGCCCGGGATGGGGCGAGGCAACTAATGAAAAACTGTTTTTT,CASSPGWGEATNEKLFF
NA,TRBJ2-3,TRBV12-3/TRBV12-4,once,TGTGCCAGCAGTCCACAGCCTAGCACAGATACGCAGTATTTT,CASSPQPSTDTQYF
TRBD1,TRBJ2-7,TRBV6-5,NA,TGTGCCAGCAGTTACGGGACAGGGGACGAGCAGTACTTC,CASSYGTGDEQYF
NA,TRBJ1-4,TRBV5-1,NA,TGCGCCAGCAGCGAGACTTCAACTAATGAAAAACTGTTTTTT,CASSETSTNEKLFF
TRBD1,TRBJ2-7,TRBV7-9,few,TGTGCCAGCAGCTCTGGGACAGGGAATCAGCAGTACTTC,CASSSGTGNQQYF
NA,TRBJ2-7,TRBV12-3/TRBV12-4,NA,TGTGCCAGCAGTTTCGGTGCTAGCTCCTACGAGCAGTACTTC,CASSFGASSYEQYF
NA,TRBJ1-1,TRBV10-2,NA,TGCGCCAGCAGTGAGTCGGGGAGCACTGAAGCTTTCTTT,CASSESGSTEAFF
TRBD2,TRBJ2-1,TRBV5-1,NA,TGCGCCAGCAGCGTCCCGGACCCCGGGACTATCAATGAGCAGTTCTTC,CASSVPDPGTINEQFF
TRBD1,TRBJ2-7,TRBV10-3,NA,TGTGCCATCAGGCGCATCGGGACAGGGTCCAACGAGCAGTACTTC,CAIRRIGTGSNEQYF
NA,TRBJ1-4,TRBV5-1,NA,TGCGCCAGCAGCTTGTTGGGATACCCCACAGGGGAAAAACTGTTTTTT,CASSLLGYPTGEKLFF
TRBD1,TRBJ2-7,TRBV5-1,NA,TGCGCCAGCAGTCAAGAGGGGACAGGGACCTACGAGCAGTACTTC,CASSQEGTGTYEQYF
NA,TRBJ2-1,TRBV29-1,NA,TGCAGCGTTGAAAGACAGGAGTCCTACAATGAGCAGTTCTTC,CSVERQESYNEQFF
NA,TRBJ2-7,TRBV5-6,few,TGTGCCAGCAGCTTGCTCCGGGAAGGCGAGCAGTACTTC,CASSLLREGEQYF
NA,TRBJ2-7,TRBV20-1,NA,TGCAGTGCTAGAGATCGGGCCGGCTACGAGCAGTACTTC,CSARDRAGYEQYF
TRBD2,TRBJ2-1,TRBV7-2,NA,TGTGCCAGCAGCTTAGAACGTAGCGGGCGCGTCAGGCTGTTCTTC,CASSLERSGRVRLFF
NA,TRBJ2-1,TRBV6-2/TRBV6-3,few,TGTGCCAGCAGTTACGGGCTAGCGTTTTTGGAGCAGTTCTTC,CASSYGLAFLEQFF
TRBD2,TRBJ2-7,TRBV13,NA,TGTGCCAGCAGTAGAGCGGGATTCTACGAGCAGTACTTC,CASSRAGFYEQYF
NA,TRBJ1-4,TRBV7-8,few,TGTGCCAGCAGCTTAGACCGCCTGGGCGAAAAACTGTTTTTT,CASSLDRLGEKLFF
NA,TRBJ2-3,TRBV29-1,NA,TGCAGCGTTGGGGGAAGCGCGAGAAACACAGATACGCAGTATTTT,CSVGGSARNTDTQYF
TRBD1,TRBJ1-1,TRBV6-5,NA,TGTGCCAGCAGTTCGGTAGACTGGGACAGGGCTATGAACACTGAAGCTTTCTTT,CASSSVDWDRAMNTEAFF
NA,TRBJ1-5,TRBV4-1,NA,TGCGCCAGCAGCCAAGAAGTACAGGGAAACCAGCCCCAGCATTTT,CASSQEVQGNQPQHF
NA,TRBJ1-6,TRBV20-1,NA,TGCAGTGCTAGAGATATCCGACAGTCTTCTAATTCGCCCCTCCACTTT,CSARDIRQSSNSPLHF
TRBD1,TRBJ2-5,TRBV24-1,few,TGTGCCACCAGTGATTCGGACAGGGGAGAGACCCAGTACTTC,CATSDSDRGETQYF
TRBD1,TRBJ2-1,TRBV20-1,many,TGCAGTGCGACCGCCTGGGACAGTGAGCAGTTCTTC,CSATAWDSEQFF
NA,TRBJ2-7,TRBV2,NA,TGTGCCAGCGACCGATACAGCTACGAGCAGTACTTC,CASDRYSYEQYF
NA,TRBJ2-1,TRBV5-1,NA,TGCGCCAGCAGCTTGAATGGGGTCTCCTACAATGAGCAGTTCTTC,CASSLNGVSYNEQFF
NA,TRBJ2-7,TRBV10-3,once,TGTGCCATCAGTGATCGACCCCCCTACGAGCAGTACTTC,CAISDRPPYEQYF
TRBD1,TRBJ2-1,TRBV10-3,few,TGTGCCATCAGGGACACAGGGGGCGCAAACAATGAGCAGTTCTTC,CAIRDTGGANNEQFF
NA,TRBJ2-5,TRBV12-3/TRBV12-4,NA,TGTGCCAGCAGTATCTCCCGACGGACAAAAGAGACCCAGTACTTC,CASSISRRTKETQYF
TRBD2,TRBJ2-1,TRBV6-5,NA,TGTGCCAGCAGTCCCCAGGGAGCGGGAGCGGTCAATGAGCAGTTCTTC,CASSPQGAGAVNEQFF
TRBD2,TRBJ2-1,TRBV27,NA,TGTGCCAGCAGTTACACGGGACTAGCGGGCAGCTCCTACAATGAGCAGTTCTTC,CASSYTGLAGSSYNEQFF
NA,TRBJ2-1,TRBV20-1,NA,TGCAGTGCCCCTCTTGAACTACGACGCTCCTACAATGAGCAGTTCTTC,CSAPLELRRSYNEQFF
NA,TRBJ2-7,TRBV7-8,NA,TGTGCCAGCAGCTTAGGTTTACATGTGAGCTCCTACGAGCAGTACTTC,CASSLGLHVSSYEQYF
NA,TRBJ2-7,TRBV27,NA,TGTGCCAGCAGAGCAGAAGACTACGAGCAGTACTTC,CASRAEDYEQYF